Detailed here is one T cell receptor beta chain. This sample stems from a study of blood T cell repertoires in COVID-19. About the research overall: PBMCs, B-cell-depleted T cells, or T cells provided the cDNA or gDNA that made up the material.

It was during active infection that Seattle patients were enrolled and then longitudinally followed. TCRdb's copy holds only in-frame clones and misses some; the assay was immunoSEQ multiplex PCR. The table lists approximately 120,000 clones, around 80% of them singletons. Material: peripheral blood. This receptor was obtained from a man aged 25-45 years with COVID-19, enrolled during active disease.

CDR3 in DNA: TGTGCCAGTAGTATTCTCTTAGCGGGAGAGAACTACAATGAGCAGTTCTTC. Its translation is CASSILLAGENYNEQFF. J is TRBJ2-1 and V is TRBV19; the match to TRBD2 covers 9 bases. Germline-derived CDR1 and CDR2 are LNHDA and SQIVND (reference sequence). V lost 3 bases and J lost 3; bases outside the gene matches: 9. This CDR3 contains 17 residues. The full variable domain, with the rest looked up from reference TRBV19 and TRBJ2-1, is DGGITQSPKYLFRKEGQNVTLSCEQNLNHDAMYWYRQDPGQGLRLIYYSQIVNDFQKGDIAEGYSVSREKKESFPLTVTSAQKNPTAFYLCASSILLAGENYNEQFFGPGTRLTVL.